This T cell receptor (beta chain) was sequenced for a study of T cell responses to AZD1222 COVID-19 vaccine. Data came from immunoSEQ multiplex PCR; TCRdb stores just in-frame clones and leaves some out. This sample has under 150,000 clones, with roughly 93% found just once. V lost 3 bases to trimming and J lost 0 bases, with 19 bases between them. CDR1 is MNHEY, CDR2 SMNVEV, per germline (reference sequence). The CDR3 loop spans 18 amino acids. To note about this clone: Its antigen is not known.

Regarding the study as a whole: CD4 TCRs linked to vaccination spanned spike, dominating at 160-218 and 743-854.

V usage is TRBV27 and J usage is TRBJ2-3; D is perhaps TRBD2 (5 bases). This TCR was recovered from an adult who received the AZD1222 COVID-19 vaccine. The sequences come from peripheral blood, collected 28 days after the second AZD1222 dose. CDR3 residues: CASSFFGGGSASTDTQYF. The CDR3 DNA follows: TGTGCCAGCAGTTTTTTTGGTGGTGGGAGTGCTAGCACAGATACGCAGTATTTT.